This paragraph reports one TCR beta chain. This entry belongs to a study of T cell responses to AZD1222 COVID-19 vaccine. Germline V gene sequence: CDR1 MNHEY, CDR2 SMNVEV (reference sequence). The V and J ends lost 5 bases and 2 bases, in that order; junction bases with no gene match: 11. The CDR3 consists of 16 residues. Libraries were prepared by immunoSEQ multiplex PCR; TCRdb keeps only in-frame clonotypes and omits some of them. The table shows roughly 36,000 clones, with about 89% occurring only once. Specimen: peripheral blood, collected on day 0 of AZD1222 vaccination. The clonotype was recovered from an adult in good health. The rearrangement uses TRBV27 and TRBJ2-7; 8 nucleotides align to TRBD1. CDR3 sequence (DNA): TGTGCCAGCAGTAGGCCAGGTTCAGGGGGCCCCTACGAGCAGTACTTC. This encodes CASSRPGSGGPYEQYF.